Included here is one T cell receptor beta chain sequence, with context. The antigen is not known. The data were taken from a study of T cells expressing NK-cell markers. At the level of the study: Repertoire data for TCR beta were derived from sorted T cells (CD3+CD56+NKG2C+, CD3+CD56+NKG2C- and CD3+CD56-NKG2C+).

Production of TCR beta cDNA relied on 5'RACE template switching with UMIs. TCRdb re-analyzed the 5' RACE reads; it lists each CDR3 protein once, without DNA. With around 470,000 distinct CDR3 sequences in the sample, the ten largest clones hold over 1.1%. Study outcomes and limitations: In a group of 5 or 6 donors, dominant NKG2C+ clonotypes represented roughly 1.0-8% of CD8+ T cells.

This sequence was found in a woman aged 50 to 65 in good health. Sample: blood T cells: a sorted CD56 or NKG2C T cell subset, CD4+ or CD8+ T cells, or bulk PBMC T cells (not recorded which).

The CDR3 region is CASSLTGQSNYGYTF. V usage is TRBV12-3 or TRBV12-4 and J usage is TRBJ1-2; checking the TCRdb D call of TRBD1 is not possible without DNA. The CDR3 runs to 15 residues.